This T cell receptor (beta chain) was recovered during a study of T cell changes during pregnancy in multiple sclerosis. This CDR3 spans 12 amino acids. CDR1 is SQVTM and CDR2 is ANQGSEA in the germline V gene. Trimming removed 7 bases at V and 1 base at J, with 10 bases between. Clones were sequenced by immunoSEQ multiplex PCR, and TCRdb holds only the in-frame ones, with some missing. The data show roughly 35,000 clones, 92% seen once. V usage is TRBV29-1 and J usage is TRBJ1-2; no firm D call. This sequence originates from a female donor in good health, enrolled as a control in a pregnancy study. The sequencing here drew on CD4+ T cells from peripheral blood mononuclear cells, taken in the third trimester of pregnancy. Here the CDR3 reads CSAGENNYGYTF. DNA of the CDR3: TGCAGCGCTGGGGAGAATAACTATGGCTACACCTTC.